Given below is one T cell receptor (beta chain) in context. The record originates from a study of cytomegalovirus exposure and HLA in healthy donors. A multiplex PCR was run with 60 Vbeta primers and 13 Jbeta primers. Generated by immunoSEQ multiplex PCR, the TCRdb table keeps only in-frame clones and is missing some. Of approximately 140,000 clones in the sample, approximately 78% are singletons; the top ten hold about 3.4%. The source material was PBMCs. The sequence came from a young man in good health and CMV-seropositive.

This CDR3 reads CASSWKGVEANGYTF. CDR3 nucleotide sequence: TGTGCCAGCAGCTGGAAGGGAGTAGAGGCAAATGGCTACACCTTC. This chain joins TRBV5-6 and TRBJ1-2; D not certain. The CDR3 extends over 15 amino acids. Per the germline V gene, CDR1 is SGHDT and CDR2 is YYEEEE. V gave up 3 bases and J gave up 6 bases, with 18 bases separating them.